The clone carrying this T cell receptor (beta chain) was observed many times. What it recognizes is unknown. This CDR3 has 14 residues. The ends lost 6 bases at V and 1 base at J; junction bases unmatched: 5. Germline V lookup: CDR1 SGDLS, CDR2 YYNGEE. These data come from a study of breast tumors, draining lymph nodes, adjacent tissues. Overall study findings and caveats: Data only fit, rather than demonstrated, lymph node origin of most tumor T cells. Tumor and nontumor repertoires were significantly more similar in luminal-like than in basal-like breast cancer. The data were judged consistent with most tumor T cells coming from lymph node and expanding in tumor.

TCRdb reprocessed the multiplex PCR reads via MiXCR and lists one record per CDR3 protein. The profile shows 70,000 or so distinct CDR3 sequences, roughly 44% of them singletons. The receptor was derived from a female donor with breast cancer. Some clones in this sample may be carry-over from other donors' samples. The chain is built from TRBV9 and TRBJ2-3; 7 bases fit TRBD1. The sequencing input was breast tumor tissue. CDR3 residues: CASIRDSCTDTQYF. CDR3 sequence (DNA): TGTGCCAGCATTCGGGACAGCTGCACAGATACGCAGTATTTT.